Below, 24 T cell receptor beta chains from the same sample are listed, as sequenced in a study of response to subunit inactivated influenza vaccine. Via MiXCR, TCRdb re-called the RT-PCR reads, giving one row per CDR3 protein. This sample has 450,000 to 600,000 distinct CDR3 sequences, with 7.2% found just once. Material: PBMCs from blood, obtained 23 months after vaccination. The origin of the receptors is a man between 50 and 69 years old who received an inactivated influenza vaccine.

The gene calls are TRBV7-9 and TRBJ2-1; 7 positions agree with TRBD2. The CDR3 sequence is 12 residues long. With 11 bases clipped from V and 4 bases from J, the junction kept 5 bases outside the gene matches. Germline values: CDR1 SEHNR, CDR2 FQNEAQ (reference sequence). This CDR3 reads CAGMGGYNEQFF. CDR3 coding DNA: TGTGCCGGCATGGGGGGGTACAATGAGCAGTTCTTC.

This clonotype has ten or more counts. The chain uses TRBV3-1 and TRBJ2-1; 9 nucleotides agree with TRBD1. Germline CDR1 and CDR2: LGHDT and YNNKEL (reference sequence). J gave up 8 bases and V 5 bases, and 7 bases lay outside the gene matches. The CDR3 has 14 amino acids. The CDR3 loop is CASSKGGQGYEQFF. As DNA, the CDR3 is TGTGCCAGCAGCAAGGGGGGACAGGGATATGAGCAGTTCTTC.

This clonotype was observed many times. This sequence joins TRBV24-1 and TRBJ1-2; TRBD1 matches at 9 bases. The CDR3 length is 12 residues. J lost 2 bases, V lost 9 bases, and 0 bases had no gene match. The V gene's germline CDR1 is KGHDR and CDR2 SFDVKD. CDR3 DNA sequence: TGTGCCACCGGGACAGGGAACTATGGCTACACCTTC. It yields the protein CATGTGNYGYTF.

A few counts support this clonotype. The chain links TRBV19 to TRBJ2-2; no definite D call. There are 14 residues in the CDR3. Germline V gives CDR1 LNHDA, CDR2 SQIVND (reference sequence). V was shortened by 4 bases and J by 8 bases, with 14 bases between the two germline ends. The CDR3 loop reads CASSTPLITGELFF. CDR3 sequence (DNA): TGTGCCAGTAGTACGCCCCTAATTACTGGGGAGCTGTTTTTT.

This clonotype occurred a few times. V and J are TRBV6-1 and TRBJ2-1, with D hard to call. CDR1 is MNHNS and CDR2 is SASEGT in the germline V gene. The CDR3 runs 14 residues. Trimming cost V 5 bases and J 3 bases, with 11 bases left between them. CDR3 in DNA: TGTGCCAGCAGTACACCCAGGATCTACAATGAGCAGTTCTTC. Protein: CASSTPRIYNEQFF.

This clonotype was detected only a few times. The chain recombines TRBV2 with TRBJ2-7; 8 positions match TRBD1. J was trimmed by 7 bases and V by 5 bases; bases with no gene match: 10. This CDR3 spans 14 amino acids. Germline lookup yields CDR1 SNHLY and CDR2 FYNNEI. CDR3 sequence (DNA): TGTGCCAGCAGTCCCCGGGACAGGTGGGGGGAGCAGTACTTC. Encoded protein: CASSPRDRWGEQYF.

This clonotype was seen a handful of times. The V call is TRBV6-2 or TRBV6-3, the J call TRBJ2-5; 14 bases align to TRBD2. With 5 bases clipped from V and 5 bases from J, the junction kept 7 bases outside the gene matches. Germline CDR1 MNHEY, CDR2 SVGEGT. This CDR3 is 16 amino acids long. CDR3 sequence reads: CASSPGTSGRYETQYF. In DNA form, the CDR3 reads TGTGCCAGCAGTCCCGGGACTAGCGGGAGATATGAGACCCAGTACTTC.

The chain combines TRBV12-3 or TRBV12-4 with TRBJ1-2, with a tentative D call TRBD1 (5 bases). CDR3 length: 14 residues. The V gene lost 6 bases and the J gene lost 3 bases, with 14 bases spanning the gap. CDR3 protein: CASRIRGVDYGYTF. The CDR3 nucleotides read TGTGCCAGCAGGATTCGAGGGGTAGACTATGGCTACACCTTC.

The rearrangement links TRBV2 to TRBJ2-3, with 7 bases fitting TRBD1. The germline gives CDR1 SNHLY, CDR2 FYNNEI. CDR3 size: 17 residues. J gave up 1 base and V 4 bases, and 11 bases lay outside the gene matches. CDR3: CASSAPGTAIGTDTQYF. The CDR3 DNA is TGTGCCAGCAGTGCTCCCGGGACAGCGATCGGCACAGATACGCAGTATTTT.

This clonotype was seen a handful of times. The chain employs TRBV12-3 or TRBV12-4 and TRBJ1-5; no firm D call. The CDR3 spans 16 residues. V was trimmed by 1 base and J by 1 base, leaving 11 bases between them. The CDR3: CASSLEGRESNQPQHF. In DNA form, the CDR3 reads TGTGCCAGCAGTTTAGAGGGAAGGGAGAGCAATCAGCCCCAGCATTTT.

DNA of the CDR3: TGCAGTGCTATGTTGGGGACTGGGTCTGGGGCCAACGTCCTGACTTTC. It encodes CSAMLGTGSGANVLTF. The chain joins TRBV20-1 to TRBJ2-6, with D tentatively TRBD2 (6 bases). V was clipped by 4 bases and J by 1 base, with 14 bases between them. The CDR3 is 16 residues long. CDR1 is DFQATT, CDR2 SNEGSKA, per germline (reference sequence).

This clonotype was recorded a few times. This chain links TRBV7-8 with TRBJ1-3; D remains ambiguous. V was cut by 7 bases and J by 8 bases, with 15 bases left in between. This CDR3 spans 13 amino acids. The germline V gene encodes CDR1 SGHVS and CDR2 FQNEAQ. In nucleotides, the CDR3 is TGTGCCAGCACCGCGCCGGGAGAGCACACCATATATTTT. It translates to CASTAPGEHTIYF.

As for this clonotype: With a much larger clone just one base away, this may be a read error. V and J are TRBV7-2 and TRBJ2-2; 10 positions match TRBD2. After removal of 5 bases from V and 9 bases from J, the junction contained 6 bases not matched to a gene. This CDR3 is built from 14 residues. Germline values: CDR1 SGHTA, CDR2 FQGNSA. The CDR3 nucleotides are TGTGCCAGCAGCCAGGGACTAGCGAGCAGGGAGCTGTTTTTT. It encodes CASSQGLASRELFF.

This clonotype showed up just a few times. V gene TRBV19 combines with J gene TRBJ2-7; D is uncertain. This CDR3 has 15 amino acids. Germline CDR1 LNHDA, CDR2 SQIVND (reference sequence). The V and J ends lost 5 bases and 2 bases respectively, with 16 bases between them. CDR3 DNA sequence: TGTGCCAGTAGTCCCAGCCTCCGGACGACCTACGAGCAGTACTTC. The encoded protein is CASSPSLRTTYEQYF.

This chain uses TRBV6-6 with TRBJ2-1; 8 positions agree with TRBD1. There are 15 residues in the CDR3. Unmatched junction bases numbered 7, after V lost 5 bases and J lost 4 bases. In germline, CDR1 is MNHNY, CDR2 SVGAGI (reference sequence). The CDR3 here is CASSLRQGQYNEQFF. The CDR3 bases are TGTGCCAGCAGTCTTCGACAGGGGCAGTACAATGAGCAGTTCTTC.

This clonotype was seen only a few times. Here the CDR3 DNA reads TGCGCCAGCAGCCAAGACAGACAGGGGCGCACCGGGGAGCTGTTTTTT. Translated: CASSQDRQGRTGELFF. This chain links TRBV4-3 with TRBJ2-2; TRBD1 agrees at 8 bases. The CDR3 is 16 residues long. Germline V gene lookup returns CDR1 LGHNA and CDR2 YSLEER. J was trimmed by 4 bases and V by 0 bases; bases with no gene match: 4.

This clonotype was seen ten or more times. The chain uses TRBV4-2 and TRBJ2-1, with TRBD2 identical over 9 bases. This CDR3 comprises 16 residues. CDR1 LGHNA and CDR2 YNFKEQ come from the germline V gene. Trimming removed 3 bases from V and 0 bases from J; junction bases left unmatched: 3. The CDR3 loop is CASSQGAGGSYNEQFF. CDR3 bases: TGTGCCAGCAGCCAGGGAGCGGGGGGCTCCTACAATGAGCAGTTCTTC.

Concerning this clonotype: A much larger clone sits a single nucleotide away, making a read error possible. This chain uses TRBV19 with TRBJ2-2; no clear D gene. The CDR3 has 13 amino acids. CDR1 LNHDA and CDR2 SQIVND come from the germline V gene (reference sequence). The CDR3 sequence: CPSSMRYTGELFF. The DNA for the CDR3 is TGTCCCAGTAGTATGAGGTACACCGGGGAGCTGTTTTTT.

The V and J genes are TRBV5-1 and TRBJ2-7; 13 bases are shared with TRBD2. The V gene end was trimmed by 4 bases and the J gene end by 3 bases; junction bases not matched to a gene: 7. The CDR3 length is 16 residues. Germline V gives CDR1 SGHRS, CDR2 YFSETQ. CDR3 amino acids: CASSPTLAGGYYEQYF. The CDR3 DNA reads TGCGCCAGCAGCCCCACACTAGCGGGGGGGTACTACGAGCAGTACTTC.

This clonotype has more than one count but fewer than ten. The chain uses TRBV11-2 and TRBJ2-1; 14 bases align to TRBD2. Germline V gene sequence: CDR1 SGHAT, CDR2 FQNNGV. The CDR3 totals 19 residues. J was trimmed by 2 bases and V by 5 bases; bases with no gene match: 11. The CDR3 spells CASSHPGLAGALTYNEQFF. In DNA form, the CDR3 reads TGTGCCAGCAGCCATCCGGGACTAGCGGGAGCTCTAACCTACAATGAGCAGTTCTTC.

The V gene is TRBV9, the J gene TRBJ1-1, with D possibly matching TRBD1 (6 bases). The ends were cut back, 4 bases at V and 1 base at J, with 14 bases in the middle. This CDR3 has 15 residues. The V gene's germline CDR1 is SGDLS and CDR2 YYNGEE. CDR3 sequence: CASSPTQGTNTEAFF. Here the CDR3 DNA reads TGTGCCAGCAGCCCGACGCAGGGGACGAACACTGAAGCTTTCTTT.

This clonotype was counted between two and nine times. The chain has TRBV29-1 and TRBJ1-5; D is uncertain. Trimming removed 4 bases from V and 1 base from J, with 11 bases in between. CDR3 length: 14 residues. The germline gives CDR1 SQVTM, CDR2 ANQGSEA. The chain's CDR3 is CSVGGGRSNQPQHF. The CDR3 DNA follows: TGCAGCGTTGGAGGAGGGAGAAGCAATCAGCCCCAGCATTTT.

This clonotype has only a few counts. V usage is TRBV2 and J usage is TRBJ2-1; 12 bases fit TRBD2. This CDR3 is built from 17 residues. With 6 bases clipped from V and 0 bases from J, the junction kept 6 bases outside the gene matches. The germline gives CDR1 SNHLY, CDR2 FYNNEI. CDR3 in amino acids: CASRSLAGGFSYNEQFF. DNA for the CDR3: TGTGCCAGCAGGAGCCTAGCGGGAGGGTTCTCCTACAATGAGCAGTTCTTC. The complete variable domain, with remaining parts taken from reference TRBV2 and TRBJ2-1, reads EPEVTQTPSHQVTQMGQEVILRCVPISNHLYFYWYRQILGQKVEFLVSFYNNEISEKSEIFDDQFSVERPDGSNFTLKIRSTKLEDSAMYFCASRSLAGGFSYNEQFFGPGTRLTVL.

The chain has TRBV5-1 and TRBJ2-5, with 10 bases identical to TRBD2. The CDR3 totals 16 residues. Germline-derived CDR1 and CDR2 are SGHRS and YFSETQ. V gave up 3 bases and J gave up 4 bases; unmatched junction bases: 9. The CDR3 bases are TGCGCCAGCAGCTGGGGTCTAGCGGGGGACGCAGAGACCCAGTACTTC. Amino acid sequence: CASSWGLAGDAETQYF.